The next 17 T cell receptor beta chains were all read from a single sample in a study of memory CD4+ T cells and cytomegalovirus serostatus. Produced via immunoSEQ multiplex PCR; TCRdb's table is partial and in-frame only. The sample includes approximately 56,000 clones, 82% of them seen just once. The sort gate was single viable CD3+CD4+CD8-CD45RO+ cells for memory CD4+ T cells. The material sequenced was memory CD4+ T cells from blood. Receptors were obtained from an adult in good health and CMV-seronegative.

The chain carries TRBV5-6 and TRBJ1-2; 9 bases align to TRBD1. From germline, CDR1 is SGHDT and CDR2 YYEEEE. After removal of 4 bases from V and 6 bases from J, the junction contained 4 bases not matched to a gene. The CDR3 extends over 13 amino acids. CDR3: CASSRNRGHGYTF. The DNA of the CDR3 is TGTGCCAGCAGCCGGAACAGGGGGCATGGCTACACCTTC.

The chain uses TRBV7-8 and TRBJ1-6; D is ambiguous. This CDR3 is built from 18 residues. Deletions cut 0 bases from V and 0 bases from J, with 12 bases between. Germline V gene lookup returns CDR1 SGHVS and CDR2 FQNEAQ. Here the CDR3 DNA reads TGTGCCAGCAGCTTAGCGAACAGTCAGAGCTCCTATAATTCACCCCTCCACTTT. Encoded protein: CASSLANSQSSYNSPLHF.

A single count supports this clone. This rearrangement joins TRBV10-2 to TRBJ2-7; 10 nucleotides match TRBD2. CDR1 is WSHSY and CDR2 is SAAADI in the germline V gene. The ends lost 5 bases at V and 5 bases at J; junction bases unmatched: 6. The CDR3 has 14 amino acids. CDR3 residues: CASSRLAGENEQYF. CDR3 DNA: TGCGCCAGCAGTCGGCTAGCGGGGGAGAACGAGCAGTACTTC.

The chain joins TRBV7-2 to TRBJ2-7, with unresolved D. Germline V gene data show CDR1 as SGHTA and CDR2 as FQGNSA. The CDR3 totals 12 residues. Trimming shortened V by 1 base and J by 4 bases, and 5 bases separated the two germline ends. The CDR3 here is CASSLGSYEQYF. DNA of the CDR3: TGTGCCAGCAGCTTAGGAAGTTACGAGCAGTACTTC.

The chain employs TRBV15 and TRBJ2-5, with 12 nucleotides matching TRBD2. Germline V CDR1 and CDR2: LNHNV, YYDKDF (reference sequence). The CDR3 covers 16 residues. The V and J ends lost 1 base and 4 bases, in that order; junction bases with no gene match: 4. The CDR3 protein is CATSRGETSGGETQYF. CDR3 in DNA: TGTGCCACCAGCAGAGGGGAGACTAGCGGGGGAGAGACCCAGTACTTC.

This chain uses TRBV7-2 with TRBJ2-1; the D gene could be TRBD1 or TRBD2 (6 bases each). The length of the CDR3 is 15 residues. The V end was cut by 1 base, the J end by 0 bases, with 7 bases between. Germline V gene lookup returns CDR1 SGHTA and CDR2 FQGNSA. CDR3 nucleotides: TGTGCCAGCAGCTTAGGGGGGGCCTCCTACAATGAGCAGTTCTTC. This translates into CASSLGGASYNEQFF.

This rearrangement joins TRBV6-1 to TRBJ2-6, with a weak D call TRBD2 (5 bases). The germline V and J ends were trimmed by 5 bases and 0 bases, with 8 bases remaining between them. The germline CDR1 and CDR2 sequences are MNHNS and SASEGT. There are 15 residues in the CDR3. CDR3 sequence reads: CASSLGISGANVLTF. CDR3 in DNA: TGTGCCAGCAGTCTCGGGATCTCTGGGGCCAACGTCCTGACTTTC.

This chain uses TRBV18 with TRBJ1-4; 9 positions agree with TRBD1. With 3 bases clipped from V and 2 bases from J, the junction kept 1 base outside the gene matches. Germline values: CDR1 KGHSH, CDR2 LQKENI. This CDR3 is built from 15 residues. DNA of the CDR3: TGTGCCAGCTCACCGGGGACAGGGACTAATGAAAAACTGTTTTTT. This encodes CASSPGTGTNEKLFF.

The V call is TRBV6-1, the J call TRBJ1-6; D not certain. The V end was cut by 1 base, the J end by 5 bases, with 9 bases between. The germline V gene has CDR1 MNHNS and CDR2 SASEGT. The CDR3 covers 15 residues. The CDR3 spells CASSEVGGDNSPLHF. In nucleotides, the CDR3 is TGTGCCAGCAGTGAAGTCGGAGGAGATAATTCACCCCTCCACTTT.

The rearrangement joins TRBV2 to TRBJ2-1; 8 nucleotides agree with TRBD1. Germline V gene data show CDR1 as SNHLY and CDR2 as FYNNEI. V trimming: 4 bases; J trimming: 8 bases; junction bases outside the gene matches: 13. CDR3 length: 16 amino acids. The CDR3 region is CASSGGGAGGWDEQFF. As DNA, the CDR3 is TGTGCCAGCAGTGGGGGCGGAGCAGGGGGCTGGGATGAGCAGTTCTTC. Filled out from reference TRBV2 and TRBJ2-1, the complete variable domain reads EPEVTQTPSHQVTQMGQEVILRCVPISNHLYFYWYRQILGQKVEFLVSFYNNEISEKSEIFDDQFSVERPDGSNFTLKIRSTKLEDSAMYFCASSGGGAGGWDEQFFGPGTRLTVL.

The chain is built from TRBV7-2 and TRBJ1-5; a weak D match, TRBD1 (6 bases). V lost 1 base and J 2 bases, leaving 6 bases between the germline ends. The germline V gene encodes CDR1 SGHTA and CDR2 FQGNSA. The CDR3 loop spans 14 amino acids. The CDR3 sequence: CASSLEGGNQPQHF. As DNA, the CDR3 is TGTGCCAGCAGCTTAGAGGGGGGCAATCAGCCCCAGCATTTT. The whole variable domain, remainder taken from reference TRBV7-2 and TRBJ1-5, is GAGVSQSPSNKVTEKGKDVELRCDPISGHTALYWYRQSLGQGLEFLIYFQGNSAPDKSGLPSDRFSAERTGGSVSTLTIQRTQQEDSAVYLCASSLEGGNQPQHFGDGTRLSIL.

The gene calls are TRBV11-2 and TRBJ2-3; 15 nucleotides align to TRBD2. The CDR3 consists of 17 residues. V trimming: 5 bases; J trimming: 5 bases; junction bases outside the gene matches: 8. CDR1 is SGHAT, CDR2 FQNNGV, per germline. The CDR3 region has the DNA TGTGCCAGCAGCAAATGGACTAGCGGGGGGGCCGGAGATACGCAGTATTTT. It codes for CASSKWTSGGAGDTQYF. Variable domain in full (rest from reference TRBV11-2 and TRBJ2-3): EAGVAQSPRYKIIEKRQSVAFWCNPISGHATLYWYQQILGQGPKLLIQFQNNGVVDDSQLPKDRFSAERLKGVDSTLKIQPAKLEDSAVYLCASSKWTSGGAGDTQYFGPGTRLTVL.

The chain couples TRBV2 to TRBJ2-5; possibly TRBD1 for D (6 bases). Germline V gene sequence: CDR1 SNHLY, CDR2 FYNNEI. The CDR3 is made up of 14 amino acids. V was pared by 6 bases and J by 3 bases, with 14 bases between. DNA of the CDR3: TGTGCCAGCAGAAAAGCCACAGGGAAAGAGACCCAGTACTTC. Protein product: CASRKATGKETQYF.

The chain uses TRBV6-1 and TRBJ2-2; TRBD1 might be the D (6 bases). The CDR3 runs 15 residues. CDR1 is MNHNS and CDR2 is SASEGT in the germline V gene. Trimming removed 6 bases at V and 3 bases at J, with 14 bases between. The DNA for the CDR3 is TGTGCCAGCAGAGAACAGGGTTTAGACACCGGGGAGCTGTTTTTT. Encoded protein: CASREQGLDTGELFF.

The chain has TRBV5-4 and TRBJ1-5; the D gene is possibly TRBD1 (5 bases). CDR1 and CDR2 (germline): SGHNT, YYREEE (reference sequence). CDR3 length: 13 residues. V lost 4 bases to trimming and J lost 5 bases, with 10 bases between them. The chain's CDR3 is CASSRGGDQPQHF. CDR3 nucleotide sequence: TGTGCCAGCAGCCGGGGCGGTGATCAGCCCCAGCATTTT.

CDR3 in amino acids: CASSLGGAKNIQYF. The CDR3 region has the DNA TGTGCCAGCAGCTTGGGGGGGGCCAAAAACATTCAGTACTTC. V usage is TRBV11-1 and J usage is TRBJ2-4, with 7 bases aligning to TRBD2. The CDR3 has 14 residues. CDR1 is SGHAT and CDR2 is FQDESV in the germline V gene (reference sequence). After removal of 3 bases from V and 1 base from J, the junction contained 0 bases not matched to a gene.

CDR3 in amino acids: CASSFGRENSPLHF. CDR3 sequence (DNA): TGCGCCAGCAGCTTTGGCAGAGAGAATTCACCCCTCCACTTT. The chain is built from TRBV5-1 and TRBJ1-6; D gene unclear. Trimming shortened V by 2 bases and J by 7 bases, and 10 bases separated the two germline ends. CDR3 size: 14 residues. Germline CDR1 SGHRS, CDR2 YFSETQ. Full variable domain (remainder filled in from reference TRBV5-1 and TRBJ1-6): KAGVTQTPRYLIKTRGQQVTLSCSPISGHRSVSWYQQTPGQGLQFLFEYFSETQRNKGNFPGRFSGRQFSNSRSEMNVSTLELGDSALYLCASSFGRENSPLHFGNGTRLTVT.